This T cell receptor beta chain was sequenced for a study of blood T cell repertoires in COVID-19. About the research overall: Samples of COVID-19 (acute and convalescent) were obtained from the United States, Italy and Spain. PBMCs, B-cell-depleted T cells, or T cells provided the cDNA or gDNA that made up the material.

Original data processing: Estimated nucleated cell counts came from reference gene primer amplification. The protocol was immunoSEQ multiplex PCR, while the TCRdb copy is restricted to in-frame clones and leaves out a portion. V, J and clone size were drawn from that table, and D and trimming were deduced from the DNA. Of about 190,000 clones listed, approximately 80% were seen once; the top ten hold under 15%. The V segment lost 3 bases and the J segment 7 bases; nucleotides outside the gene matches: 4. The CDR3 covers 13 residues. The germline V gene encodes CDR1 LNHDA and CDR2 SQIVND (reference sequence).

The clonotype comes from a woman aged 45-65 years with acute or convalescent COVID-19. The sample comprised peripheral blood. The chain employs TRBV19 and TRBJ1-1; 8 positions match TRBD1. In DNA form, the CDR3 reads TGTGCCAGTAGTATCGACAGGGGACTTGAAGCTTTCTTT. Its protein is CASSIDRGLEAFF.